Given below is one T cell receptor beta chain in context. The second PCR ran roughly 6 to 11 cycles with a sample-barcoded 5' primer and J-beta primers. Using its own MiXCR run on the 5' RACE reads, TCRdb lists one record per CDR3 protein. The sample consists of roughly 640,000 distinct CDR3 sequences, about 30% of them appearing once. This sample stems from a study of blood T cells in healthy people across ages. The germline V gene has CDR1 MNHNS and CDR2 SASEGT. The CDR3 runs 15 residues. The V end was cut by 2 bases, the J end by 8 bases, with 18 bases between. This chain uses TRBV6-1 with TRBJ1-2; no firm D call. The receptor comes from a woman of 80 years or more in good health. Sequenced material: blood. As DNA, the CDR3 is TGTGCCAGCAGTGAATCGGGGTACGCGTGGGGAGGCTACACCTTC. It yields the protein CASSESGYAWGGYTF.